Included here is one T cell receptor beta chain sequence, with context. The entry originates in a study of blood T cell repertoires in COVID-19. TCRdb's table, derived via immunoSEQ multiplex PCR, lists solely in-frame clones and lacks some. The sample consists of a few hundred thousand clones, 90% of them appearing once. Germline CDR1 is MNHNS and CDR2 is SASEGT. V dropped 1 base and J dropped 0; count of bases not matched to a gene: 5. There are 16 residues in the CDR3. The rearrangement links TRBV6-1 to TRBJ2-7; TRBD2 matches 8 bases. The sample consisted of PBMCs or T cells enriched from blood (not recorded which). This TCR was sampled from a man between 25 and 39 years old who had been exposed to COVID-19. The CDR3 sequence is CASSEVRGGSSYEQYF. CDR3 nucleotide sequence: TGTGCCAGCAGTGAAGTCCGGGGGGGAAGCTCCTACGAGCAGTACTTC.